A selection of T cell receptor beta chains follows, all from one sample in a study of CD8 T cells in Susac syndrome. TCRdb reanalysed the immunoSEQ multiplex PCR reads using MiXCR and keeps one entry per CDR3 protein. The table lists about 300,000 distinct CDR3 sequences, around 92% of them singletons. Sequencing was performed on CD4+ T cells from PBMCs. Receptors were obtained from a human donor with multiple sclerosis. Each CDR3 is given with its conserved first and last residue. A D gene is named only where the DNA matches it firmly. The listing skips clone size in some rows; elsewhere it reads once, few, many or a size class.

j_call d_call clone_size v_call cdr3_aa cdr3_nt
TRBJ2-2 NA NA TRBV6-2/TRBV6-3 CASSYPIFGDANTGELFF TGTGCCAGCAGTTACCCCATTTTTGGGGACGCGAACACCGGGGAGCTGTTTTTT
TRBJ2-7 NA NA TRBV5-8 CASSPGRASYEQYF TGTGCCAGCAGTCCCGGCAGGGCCTCCTACGAGCAGTACTTC
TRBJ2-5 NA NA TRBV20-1 CSARVGRMEETQYF TGCAGTGCTAGAGTGGGCAGAATGGAAGAGACCCAGTACTTC
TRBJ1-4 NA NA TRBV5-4 CASSLTGKGEKLFF TGTGCCAGCAGCTTGACAGGAAAGGGGGAAAAACTGTTTTTT
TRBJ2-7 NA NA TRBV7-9 CASSFMDKTEQYF TGTGCCAGCAGCTTTATGGATAAAACCGAGCAGTACTTC
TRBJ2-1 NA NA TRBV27 CASRLGILTLTEQFF TGTGCCAGCAGGTTGGGGATTTTGACCCTCACTGAGCAGTTCTTC
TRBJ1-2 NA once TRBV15 CATSSGAVNYGYTF TGTGCCACCAGCAGTGGGGCGGTAAACTATGGCTACACCTTC
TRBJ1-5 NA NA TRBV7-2 CASSSSGEPQHF TGTGCCAGCAGCTCCAGTGGGGAGCCCCAGCATTTT
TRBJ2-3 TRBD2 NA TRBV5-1 CASSLRLARSTDTQYF TGCGCCAGCAGCTTGCGACTAGCCCGCAGTACAGATACGCAGTATTTT
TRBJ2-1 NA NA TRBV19 CASSSVGANEQFF TGTGCCAGTAGCTCTGTGGGAGCCAATGAGCAGTTCTTC
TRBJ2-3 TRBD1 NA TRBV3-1 CASSKLGGRTDTQYF TGTGCCAGCAGCAAACTAGGGGGCCGCACAGATACGCAGTATTTT
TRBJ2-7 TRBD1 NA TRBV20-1 CSASSLGQGSYEQYF TGCAGTGCTAGTAGTCTGGGACAGGGGTCCTACGAGCAGTACTTC
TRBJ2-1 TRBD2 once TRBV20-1 CSASGRVVGNEQFF TGCAGTGCTAGCGGGAGGGTGGTAGGGAATGAGCAGTTCTTC
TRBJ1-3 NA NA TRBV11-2 CASSDRPSGNTIYF TGTGCCAGCAGCGACAGGCCCTCTGGAAACACCATATATTTT
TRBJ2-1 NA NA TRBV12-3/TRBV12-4 CASSSGTHEQFF TGTGCCAGCAGTTCCGGGACTCATGAGCAGTTCTTC
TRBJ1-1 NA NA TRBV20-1 CSARSLAGNTEAFF TGCAGTGCTAGATCGTTAGCAGGCAACACTGAAGCTTTCTTT
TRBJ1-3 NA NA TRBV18 CASSPEPSGNTIYF TGTGCCAGCTCACCCGAACCCTCTGGAAACACCATATATTTT
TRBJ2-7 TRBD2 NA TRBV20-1 CSASGRGSYEQYF TGCAGTGCTAGCGGGAGGGGATCCTACGAGCAGTACTTC
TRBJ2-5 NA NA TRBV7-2 CASNADPQETQYF TGTGCCAGCAACGCGGACCCACAAGAGACCCAGTACTTC
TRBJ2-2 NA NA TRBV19 CASSGQRWNTGELFF TGTGCCAGTAGCGGACAGAGATGGAACACCGGGGAGCTGTTTTTT
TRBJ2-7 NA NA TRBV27 CASSSWGAPYEQYF TGTGCCAGCAGTTCCTGGGGGGCCCCTTACGAGCAGTACTTC
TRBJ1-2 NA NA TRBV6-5 CASSTGQAYGYTF TGTGCCAGCAGCACAGGGCAGGCATATGGCTACACCTTC
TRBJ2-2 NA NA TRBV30 CAWSAGNTGELFF TGTGCCTGGAGTGCCGGAAACACCGGGGAGCTGTTTTTT
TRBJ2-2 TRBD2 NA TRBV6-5 CASSRTSGLGELFF TGTGCCAGCAGCCGGACTAGCGGGCTAGGGGAGCTGTTTTTT
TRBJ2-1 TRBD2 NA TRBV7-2 CASSLGGTRRAEQFF TGTGCCAGCAGCTTAGGTGGGACTAGAAGGGCCGAGCAGTTCTTC
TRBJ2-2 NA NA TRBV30 CAWTKTGQQGQNTGELFF TGTGCCTGGACCAAGACGGGGCAGCAGGGCCAGAACACCGGGGAGCTGTTTTTT
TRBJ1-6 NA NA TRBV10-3 CAISESGGRNSSPLHF TGTGCCATCAGTGAGTCCGGGGGGCGGAATAGTTCACCCCTCCACTTT
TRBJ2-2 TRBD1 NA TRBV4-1 CASSQRGQGDTGELFF TGCGCCAGCAGCCAGCGCGGACAGGGGGACACCGGGGAGCTGTTTTTT
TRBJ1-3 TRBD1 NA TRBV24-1 CATSESGTGRGNTIYF TGTGCCACCAGTGAGAGCGGGACAGGGCGCGGAAACACCATATATTTT
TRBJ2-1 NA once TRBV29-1 CSVEEGPPYNEQFF TGCAGCGTTGAAGAAGGACCCCCCTACAATGAGCAGTTCTTC
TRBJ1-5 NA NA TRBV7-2 CASSSEGVQGPQHF TGTGCCAGCAGCTCCGAGGGCGTTCAGGGGCCCCAGCATTTT
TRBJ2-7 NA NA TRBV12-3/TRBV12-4 CASSTGHIYEQYF TGTGCCAGCAGTACAGGACACATCTACGAGCAGTACTTC
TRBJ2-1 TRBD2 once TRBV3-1 CASSQRSSGRAYNEQFF TGTGCCAGCAGCCAGCGATCTAGCGGGAGGGCCTACAATGAGCAGTTCTTC
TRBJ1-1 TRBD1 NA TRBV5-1 CASSTRTGTGTEAFF TGCGCCAGCAGCACCCGGACAGGGACCGGCACTGAAGCTTTCTTT
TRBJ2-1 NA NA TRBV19 CASTQRARTSSYNEQFF TGTGCCAGTACCCAGCGGGCCCGTACGAGCTCCTACAATGAGCAGTTCTTC
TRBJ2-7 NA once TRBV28 CASSRGRVRSYEQYF TGTGCCAGCAGCAGGGGCAGGGTCAGGTCCTACGAGCAGTACTTC
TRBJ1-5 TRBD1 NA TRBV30 CAWSEQGRTTQHF TGTGCCTGGAGTGAACAGGGGAGGACGACCCAGCATTTT
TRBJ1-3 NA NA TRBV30 CAWSVLYDTIYF TGTGCCTGGAGTGTACTTTATGACACCATATATTTT
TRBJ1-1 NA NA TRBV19 CASSTQGSGTEAFF TGTGCCAGTAGCACCCAGGGGAGCGGCACTGAAGCTTTCTTT